The sequence of this TCR beta chain was determined in a study of blood T cell repertoires in COVID-19. Study-wide background: Sites across the United States, Italy and Spain contributed samples from acute and convalescent COVID-19. T cells, B-cell-depleted T cells, or PBMCs supplied cDNA or gDNA.

The participants were between roughly 18 and 89 years old and came from about two dozen US areas. Participants had their cohort set by participant-reported clinical history. CDR1 is SGHRS, CDR2 YFSETQ, per germline. The CDR3 contains 14 residues. Trimming cost V 0 bases and J 1 base, with 7 bases left between them. Using immunoSEQ multiplex PCR, the repertoire was profiled, and TCRdb retains in-frame clones only, with some absent. The sample yields under 150,000 clones, around 85% seen once. This TCR was sampled from a woman aged 40-49 years who had recovered from COVID-19. This chain joins TRBV5-1 and TRBJ2-5; the D is unclear. Sequencing input: PBMCs or T cells enriched from blood (not recorded which). CDR3 in amino acids: CASSLVGSQETQYF. The CDR3 nucleotides read TGCGCCAGCAGCTTGGTTGGTAGCCAAGAGACCCAGTACTTC. The full variable domain, rest sourced from reference TRBV5-1 and TRBJ2-5, is KAGVTQTPRYLIKTRGQQVTLSCSPISGHRSVSWYQQTPGQGLQFLFEYFSETQRNKGNFPGRFSGRQFSNSRSEMNVSTLELGDSALYLCASSLVGSQETQYFGPGTRLLVL.